Following are 21 T cell receptor beta chains from one sample sequenced in a study of T cells in women clearing cervical HPV infection. The repertoire was sequenced with immunoSEQ multiplex PCR; TCRdb's copy has only in-frame clones and lacks some. The table lists about 22,000 clones, with around 9.3% in the top ten. The sequencing sample was made of blood buffy coat. Receptor source: a woman between 18 and 70 years old with a cervical HPV16 infection that either progressed to CIN3+ or cleared (not recorded which).

On this clone itself: The sequenced fragment ends 3 residues before the CDR3 boundary, so the rest is inferred from the germline J gene. The chain employs TRBV6-2 or TRBV6-3 and TRBJ1-1; no reliable D call. CDR1 and CDR2 from the germline V gene are MNHEY and SVGEGT. This CDR3 is built from 15 residues. The CDR3 sequence: CASSYRVRHDNEAFF. Partial CDR3 DNA: TGTGCCAGCAGTTACAGGGTGAGGCACGACAATGAG.

This clone is labeled medium-sized (0.01 to 0.1%) based on frequency. Read data end 3 residues before the CDR3 end; the end is taken from the germline J gene. The rearrangement uses TRBV30 and TRBJ2-4, with TRBD2 matching 8 bases. The CDR3 is 15 amino acids. The trim removed 6 bases at V and 2 bases at J, leaving 9 bases unmatched. The V gene's germline CDR1 is GTSNPN and CDR2 SVGIG (reference sequence). The CDR3 bases that were read are TGTGCCTGCTCAAGCGGGGGTAATACCAAAAACATT. Its protein is CACSSGGNTKNI. The whole CDR3 sequence is CACSSGGNTKNIQYF.

Points on this clone: The read ends 3 residues before the CDR3 terminus; that terminus is restored from the germline J gene. The chain links TRBV7-3 to TRBJ2-3; 7 bases are a match to TRBD1. After removal of 4 bases from V and 3 bases from J, the junction contained 7 bases not matched to a gene. The germline V gene encodes CDR1 SGHTA and CDR2 FQGTGA. The CDR3 loop spans 15 amino acids. This chain's CDR3 is CASSSQSGGTDTQYF. The CDR3 bases that were read are TGTGCCAGCAGCTCTCAATCAGGGGGAACAGATACG.

Concerning this clone itself: The missing CDR3 end, 3 residues past where the read stops, is filled in from the germline J gene. The rearrangement joins TRBV19 to TRBJ1-5; D perhaps matches TRBD1 (5 bases). V gave up 1 base and J gave up 3 bases, with 7 bases separating them. CDR3 size: 14 residues. CDR1 is LNHDA and CDR2 is SQIVND in the germline V gene (reference sequence). CDR3 bases read: TGTGCCAGTAGTATAGGACAGATCAATCAGCCC. This encodes CASSIGQINQP. The CDR3 as a whole reads CASSIGQINQPQHF.

A note on this clone: The read falls 3 residues short of the CDR3 end, and the missing part is taken from the germline J gene. The J gene is TRBJ2-1, the V gene TRBV10-2; D unclear. Germline-derived CDR1 and CDR2 are WSHSY and SAAADI. V lost 6 bases, J lost 8 bases, and 11 bases lay in between. There are 12 residues in the CDR3. CDR3 DNA (partial): TGCGCCAGCAGGAGGATTAGGGATGAG. Translation: CASRRIRDE. The full CDR3 protein is CASRRIRDEQFF.

For this clone: The read terminates 3 residues ahead of where the CDR3 ends, so the germline J gene completes it. The V and J genes are TRBV7-9 and TRBJ1-6; 12 bases are a match to TRBD1. Per the germline V gene, CDR1 is SEHNR and CDR2 is FQNEAQ (reference sequence). CDR3 length: 14 residues. This chain's CDR3 is CASSPGTGGIALHF. CDR3 DNA (partial): TGTGCCAGCAGCCCCGGGACAGGGGGCATAGCC.

As concerns this clone: The read halts 3 residues ahead of the CDR3 end, with the missing end drawn from the germline J gene. V and J are TRBV4-1 and TRBJ2-1; D possibly corresponds to TRBD1 (5 bases). CDR3 length: 13 amino acids. From germline, CDR1 is MGHRA and CDR2 YSYEKL. Trimming left V 3 bases short and J 4 bases short, with 7 bases between. The CDR3 DNA, read in part, is TGCGCCAGCAGCCAGAGACAGTACAATGAG. It specifies CASSQRQYNE. The entire CDR3 is CASSQRQYNEQFF.

A note on this clone: Read data end 3 residues before the CDR3 end; the end is taken from the germline J gene. The gene calls are TRBV7-2 and TRBJ1-5, with TRBD1 matching 8 bases. The CDR3 is 15 amino acids. Germline trimming cut 6 bases from V and 1 base from J; bases unmatched to any gene: 5. From germline, CDR1 is SGHTA and CDR2 FQGNSA. The CDR3 region is CASSIDRGSNQPQHF. The part of the CDR3 DNA that was read is TGTGCCAGCAGTATTGACAGGGGAAGCAATCAGCCC.

In regard to this clone: The read is 3 residues too short to cover the CDR3 end, so that end is filled in from the germline J gene. The genes are TRBV7-6 and TRBJ2-3, with D perhaps matching TRBD1 or TRBD2 (6 bases each). The length of the CDR3 is 17 residues. CDR1 is SGHVS and CDR2 is FNYEAQ in the germline V gene. The germline V and J ends were trimmed by 0 bases and 6 bases, with 19 bases remaining between them. Partial CDR3 DNA: TGTGCCAGCAGCTTAGCGGTAGTCAGGGGAGGATCCGATACG. This gives the protein CASSLAVVRGGSDT. The whole CDR3 protein reads CASSLAVVRGGSDTQYF.

This chain's CDR3 is CASSPEAGYGYTF. The sequenced CDR3 bases are TGTGCCAGCTCACCCGAAGCAGGGTATGGC. This chain links TRBV18 with TRBJ1-2; TRBD1 might be the D (5 bases). The sequenced fragment ends 3 residues before the CDR3 boundary, so the rest is inferred from the germline J gene. V was shortened by 3 bases and J by 5 bases, with 10 bases between the two germline ends. The CDR3 extends over 13 amino acids. Per germline, CDR1 KGHSH and CDR2 LQKENI.

As regards this clone: The read is 3 residues too short to cover the CDR3 end, so that end is filled in from the germline J gene. V usage is TRBV6-2 or TRBV6-3 and J usage is TRBJ2-3; no clear D gene. The CDR3 loop spans 15 amino acids. The germline V gene encodes CDR1 MNHEY and CDR2 SVGEGT. V gave up 4 bases and J gave up 2 bases, with 13 bases separating them. CDR3 loop: CASSSRTTFTDTQYF. The part of the CDR3 DNA that was read is TGTGCCAGCAGTTCGCGCACGACTTTCACAGATACG.

As to this clone: The read terminates 3 residues ahead of where the CDR3 ends, so the germline J gene completes it. The rearrangement joins TRBV7-3 to TRBJ2-7; D possibly uses TRBD1 or TRBD2 (5 bases each). Germline lookup yields CDR1 SGHTA and CDR2 FQGTGA. The CDR3 is 15 residues long. V lost 1 base and J 0 bases, leaving 10 bases between the germline ends. CDR3 bases read: TGTGCCAGCAGCTTAAAGGCAGGGAGCTCCTACGAG. It encodes CASSLKAGSSYE. The whole CDR3 protein reads CASSLKAGSSYEQYF.

Remarks on this clone: The read is 3 residues too short to cover the CDR3 end, so that end is filled in from the germline J gene. This chain uses TRBV20-1 with TRBJ2-4; D gene uncertain. The CDR3 spans 13 residues. The ends were cut back, 1 base at V and 0 bases at J, with 4 bases in the middle. The germline V gene has CDR1 DFQATT and CDR2 SNEGSKA (reference sequence). The CDR3 loop is CSARVIAKNIQYF. CDR3 DNA, as far as it was read: TGCAGTGCTAGAGTTATAGCCAAAAACATT.

The CDR3 region is CASSSGQAAYEQYF. The sequenced part of the CDR3 DNA is TGCGCCAGCAGCTCGGGACAGGCCGCCTACGAG. The chain links TRBV5-1 to TRBJ2-7; 8 bases are a match to TRBD1. Read sequence stops 3 residues before the CDR3 end, and the germline J gene provides the missing end. J lost 2 bases, V lost 3 bases, and 4 bases had no gene match. Germline CDR1 is SGHRS and CDR2 is YFSETQ. CDR3 length: 14 residues.

With respect to this clone: The read ends 3 residues before the CDR3 terminus; that terminus is restored from the germline J gene. The chain employs TRBV2 and TRBJ1-2, with D perhaps TRBD1 (6 bases). The CDR3 has 14 residues. The germline V gene has CDR1 SNHLY and CDR2 FYNNEI. Here the CDR3 reads CASSVGQGLYDYTF. CDR3 DNA, as far as it was read: TGTGCCAGCAGTGTCGGGCAGGGGCTCTACGAC.

With regard to this clone: Read coverage stops 3 residues before the CDR3 terminus; the germline J gene supplies the remainder. Other DNA sequences in the same sample also yield this CDR3. The chain recombines TRBV19 with TRBJ1-5; tentatively, D is TRBD1 (6 bases). CDR1 LNHDA and CDR2 SQIVND come from the germline V gene (reference sequence). This CDR3 comprises 13 residues. The germline V and J ends were trimmed by 6 bases and 3 bases, with 9 bases remaining between them. The CDR3 spells CASRGHLNQPQHF. The DNA read from the CDR3 is TGTGCCAGTAGGGGACACCTCAATCAGCCC.

On this clone itself: The read ends 3 residues shy of where the CDR3 ends; the end is completed using the germline J gene. The chain joins TRBV11-3 to TRBJ2-1; 9 bases are shared with TRBD1. CDR3 size: 14 residues. CDR1 and CDR2 from the germline V gene are SGHNT and YENEEA. The V segment lost 5 bases and the J segment 8 bases; nucleotides outside the gene matches: 7. The sequenced part of the CDR3 DNA is TGTGCCAGCAGCCAGAGGGACAGGGAGGATGAG. This encodes CASSQRDREDE. The full CDR3 protein reads CASSQRDREDEQFF. The variable domain in full, with the rest retrieved from reference TRBV11-3 and TRBJ2-1, is EAGVVQSPRYKIIEKKQPVAFWCNPISGHNTLYWYLQNLGQGPELLIRYENEEAVDDSQLPKDRFSAERLKGVDSTLKIQPAELGDSAVYLCASSQRDREDEQFFGPGTRLTVL.

In regard to this clone: The read falls 3 residues short of the CDR3 end, and the missing part is taken from the germline J gene. The chain employs TRBV20-1 and TRBJ2-7; TRBD2 matches 14 bases. The CDR3 sequence is 15 residues long. Germline-derived CDR1 and CDR2 are DFQATT and SNEGSKA (reference sequence). Germline trimming cut 6 bases from V and 4 bases from J; bases unmatched to any gene: 8. The sequenced part of the CDR3 DNA is TGCAGTGCCGAATCAAGGACTAGCGGGAGGTACGAG. It yields the protein CSAESRTSGRYE. The CDR3 in full is CSAESRTSGRYEQYF.

Note on this clone: The sequenced fragment ends 3 residues before the CDR3 boundary, so the rest is inferred from the germline J gene. The chain combines TRBV5-1 with TRBJ2-7; maybe TRBD1 (10 bases). Germline CDR1 reads SGHRS; CDR2 reads YFSETQ. Between the trimmed V and J ends, which lost 3 bases and 2 bases, there was a span of 27 bases. The CDR3 is made up of 19 amino acids. Incomplete CDR3 DNA: TGCGCCAGCAGCTCCCAGACAGGGGGCGGTAGCGGGAGAGCCTACGAG. Protein: CASSSQTGGGSGRAYE. The entire CDR3 protein is CASSSQTGGGSGRAYEQYF.

Notes on this clone: The DNA ends 3 residues before the CDR3 does, and the rest of the CDR3 is filled in from the germline J gene. The chain uses TRBV20-1 and TRBJ2-7; D may be TRBD2 (5 bases). Germline V CDR1 and CDR2: DFQATT, SNEGSKA (reference sequence). The germline V and J ends were trimmed by 2 bases and 3 bases, with 11 bases remaining between them. The CDR3 runs 13 residues. This CDR3 is CSARRRGGYEQYF. CDR3 DNA, as far as it was read: TGCAGTGCTAGACGTCGGGGTGGCTACGAG.

As concerns this clone: The missing CDR3 end, 3 residues past where the read stops, is filled in from the germline J gene. The chain combines TRBV2 with TRBJ2-5; 8 positions match TRBD1. Trimming at V came to 2 bases and at J to 7 bases, leaving 9 bases not matched to a gene. Per germline, CDR1 SNHLY and CDR2 FYNNEI. The CDR3 has 15 residues. The CDR3 sequence is CASSELPGGPLTQYF. CDR3 bases read: TGTGCCAGCAGTGAACTCCCAGGGGGCCCTCTGACC.